The T cell receptor beta chain under discussion was sequenced for a study of blood T cell repertoires in COVID-19. Those enrolled in Seattle joined during active infection and were followed longitudinally afterward. Some clones are missing from TCRdb's copy, which holds only in-frame ones; the method was immunoSEQ multiplex PCR. Here the sample spans 200,000 to 300,000 clones, 65% to 90% being singletons. The V gene lost 0 bases and the J gene lost 2 bases, with 8 bases spanning the gap. CDR1 and CDR2 from the germline V gene are SGHRS and YFSETQ. This CDR3 spans 14 amino acids. Sample: peripheral blood. The chain combines TRBV5-1 with TRBJ1-1; D is ambiguous. The origin of this receptor is a man aged 50-59 years with COVID-19, enrolled during active disease. CDR3 in DNA: TGCGCCAGCAGCTTGGGCCAGATTAACACTGAAGCTTTCTTT. Translating it yields CASSLGQINTEAFF.